This TCR beta chain was obtained from a study of T-cell memory formation after mild COVID-19 (dated by TCRdb to about 2021). Regarding the complete study: TCR sequence clusters from the two donors were largely donor specific. The cohort was made up of two young adult volunteers, one female and one male, who were previously healthy. Longitudinal TCRalpha and TCRbeta repertoire sequencing tracked T-cell clones expanding and contracting after mild COVID-19 in a couple of donors. Summary of the overall study and its limitations: Only a couple of mild cases were covered by the study, and larger cohorts that include severe cases with pre-infection samples were considered necessary. Clones contracting from day 15 to 85 had balanced CD4/CD8 phenotypes, while a second wave expanding from day 15 to 37 was biased towards CD4+. The second-wave clones that peaked on day 37 were not confirmed to be SARS-CoV-2 specific. The detection of some responding clones in pre-infection memory suggests that pre-existing cross-reactive memory T cells joined the SARS-CoV-2 response. Contracting CD4+ clones turned up mainly in the CM and EM memory subsets, whereas EMRA was where CD8+ clones were enriched.

PBMCs were isolated by Ficoll-Paque density gradient centrifugation. The instrument was an Illumina NovaSeq 6000. TCRalpha and TCRbeta cDNA libraries were built by 5'RACE with constant-segment primers, adding sample barcodes and unique molecular identifiers. Trizol reagent was used to extract RNA from every sample. Library amplification was performed in two PCR steps, and a second sample barcode and Illumina TruSeq adapters were introduced in the second step. Sequencing of libraries was performed on an Illumina NovaSeq with 2 x 150 bp paired-end reads. The authors' analysis ran thus. Reads were demultiplexed and collapsed into UMI-guided consensus sequences with migec v1.2.7. Using mixcr v2.1.11, the UMI consensuses were aligned to TRA and TRB V and J templates and assembled into clonotypes. Clonotypes were classified as expanded or contracted when called significant by both edgeR and NoisET, with noise models trained on biological replicates. For edgeR calls, the cutoffs were a false discovery rate-adjusted p below 0.01 and a log2 fold-change threshold of 1. PCA with hierarchical clustering of max-normalized trajectories of the 1000 most abundant clonotypes was used as exploratory dynamics analysis. The CD4 or CD8 phenotype of responding clones was assigned using the separately sequenced CD4+ and CD8+ repertoires. TCRdb redid the processing of the public reads, applying fastp at Q25 and MiXCR, and retained in-frame beta chains. Duplicate CDR3 protein sequences are folded into a single record with the most common DNA and genes. TCRdb, not the authors, supplied the V and J calls. Counted in this sample were under 550,000 distinct CDR3 sequences; about 20% of them appeared once. Clones ranked in the top ten supply around a fifth of the sample.

V loses 3 bases, J loses 6 bases, and the germline ends lie 9 bases apart. The CDR3 starts with the cysteine, ends with the phenylalanine, and has 13 residues. Of the read, only the CDR3 DNA is kept; its 39 bases are in frame from base 1. This clonotype was picked up a small number of times. Its cognate antigen has yet to be identified. Base qualities are not provided; no much larger clone lies one nucleotide away. Sample: PBMCs or a T cell subset sorted from them (not recorded which). This sequence originates from a man aged 18 to 30 who had mild COVID-19 (a few samples of this study predate the infection). The sample titles of this study are shuffled in the database, so cell type and time point are left out; the donor was told from shared clones. The rearrangement joined TRBV12-3 or TRBV12-4 to TRBJ2-1; a tentative D call is TRBD1 (5 bases match). The sequenced DNA is TGTGCCAGCAGTTTCGACAGCATCAATGAGCAGTTCTTC. The resulting protein is CASSFDSINEQFF.